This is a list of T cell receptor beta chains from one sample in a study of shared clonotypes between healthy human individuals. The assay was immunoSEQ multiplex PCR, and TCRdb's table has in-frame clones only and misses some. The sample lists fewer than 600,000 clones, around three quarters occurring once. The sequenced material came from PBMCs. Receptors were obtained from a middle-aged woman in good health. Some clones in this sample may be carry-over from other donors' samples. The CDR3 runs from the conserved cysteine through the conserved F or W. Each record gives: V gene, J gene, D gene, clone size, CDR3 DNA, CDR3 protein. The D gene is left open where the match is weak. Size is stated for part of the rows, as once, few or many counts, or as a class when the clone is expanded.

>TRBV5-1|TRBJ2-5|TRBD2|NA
TGCGCCAGCACGCCGACTAGCGGGAGCCAAGAGACCCAGTACTTC
CASTPTSGSQETQYF
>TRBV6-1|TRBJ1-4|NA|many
TGTGCCAGCAGTGAACAGCCTAATGAAAAACTGTTTTTT
CASSEQPNEKLFF
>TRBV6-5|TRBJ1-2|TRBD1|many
TGTGCCAGCAGGGACAGGGATGGAAGTGGCTACACCTTC
CASRDRDGSGYTF
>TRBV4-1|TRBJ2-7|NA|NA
TGCGCCAGCAGCCTGTTTAACGAGCAGTACTTC
CASSLFNEQYF
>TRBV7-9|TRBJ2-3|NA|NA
TGTGCCAGCAGCCCGGTCCCAGATACGCAGTATTTT
CASSPVPDTQYF
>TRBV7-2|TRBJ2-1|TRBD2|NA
TGTGCCAGCAGCTTGCTAGCGGGATCCTACAATGAGCAGTTCTTC
CASSLLAGSYNEQFF
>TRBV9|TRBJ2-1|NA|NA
TGTGCCAGCAGCGTAGTGGCAGGGAAGAACAATGAGCAGTTCTTC
CASSVVAGKNNEQFF
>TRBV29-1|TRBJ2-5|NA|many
TGCAGCGTTGTGCCCGGGAACCAAGAGACCCAGTACTTC
CSVVPGNQETQYF
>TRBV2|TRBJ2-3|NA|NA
TGTGCCAGCACCCGGGAACTCACAGATACGCAGTATTTT
CASTRELTDTQYF
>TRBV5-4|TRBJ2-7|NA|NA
TGTGCCAGCAGCTTCGGCGGGATCTCCTACGAGCAGTACTTC
CASSFGGISYEQYF
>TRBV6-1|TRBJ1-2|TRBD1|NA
TGTGCCAGCAGGACAGGGGGCAACTATGGCTACACCTTC
CASRTGGNYGYTF
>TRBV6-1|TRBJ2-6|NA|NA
TGTGCCGGCAGTGAACGCTCTGGGGCCAACGTCCTGACTTTC
CAGSERSGANVLTF
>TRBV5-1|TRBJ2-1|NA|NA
TGCGCCAGCAGCTTGGAAGCTGCCAACAATGAGCAGTTCTTC
CASSLEAANNEQFF
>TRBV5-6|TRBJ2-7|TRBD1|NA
TGTGCCAGCAGCTTGGGGGACAGGGTGGACTACGAGCAGTACTTC
CASSLGDRVDYEQYF
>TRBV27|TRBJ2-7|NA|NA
TGTGCCAGCAGCTTAGCGGGGACAGAAGCCTACGAGCAGTACTTC
CASSLAGTEAYEQYF
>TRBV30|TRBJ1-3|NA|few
TGTGCCTGGCACATACTCTCTGGAAACACCATACATTTT
CAWHILSGNTIHF
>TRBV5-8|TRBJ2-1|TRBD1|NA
TGTGCCAGCAGCCCCCCGGGACAGATATACAATGAGCAGTTCTTC
CASSPPGQIYNEQFF
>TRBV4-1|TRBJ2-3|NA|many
TGCGCCAGCAACAGACGGAGCGGTAGCACAGATACGCAGTATTTT
CASNRRSGSTDTQYF
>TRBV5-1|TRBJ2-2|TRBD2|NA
TGCGCCAGCAGCTTGGCGACTAGCCGATACACCGGGGAGCTGTTTTTT
CASSLATSRYTGELFF
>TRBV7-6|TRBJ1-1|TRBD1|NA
TGTGCCAGCAGCTTAGTGGGACAGGGAGTCACTGAAGCCTTCTTT
CASSLVGQGVTEAFF
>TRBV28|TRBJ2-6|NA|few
TGTGCCAGCAGTCTCCGGACAGCCTCTGGGGCCAACGTCCTGACTTTC
CASSLRTASGANVLTF
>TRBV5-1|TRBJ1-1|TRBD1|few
TGCGCCAGCAGCCTCGGACAGGGCCCCGAAGCTTTCTTT
CASSLGQGPEAFF
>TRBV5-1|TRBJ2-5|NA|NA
TGCGCCAGCAGCTCGGGACAACACGAGACCCAGTACTTC
CASSSGQHETQYF
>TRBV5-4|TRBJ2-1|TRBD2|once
TGTGCCAGCAGCTTGACTAGCGGGCTTTACAATGAGCAGTTCTTC
CASSLTSGLYNEQFF
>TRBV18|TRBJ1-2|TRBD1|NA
TGTGCCAGCTCACCACCGGGACAGGGTAACTATGGCTACACCTTC
CASSPPGQGNYGYTF
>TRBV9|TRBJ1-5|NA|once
TGTGCCAGCAGCGTTTCGGGGGGGACTAATCAGCCCCAGCATTTT
CASSVSGGTNQPQHF
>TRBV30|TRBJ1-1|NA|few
TGTGCCTGGTGTCGGGGGTCGAACACTGAAGCTTTCTTT
CAWCRGSNTEAFF
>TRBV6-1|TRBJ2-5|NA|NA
TGTGCCAGCAGTGAAGCCCGGGTGAGAAGGGGGGAGACCCAGTACTTC
CASSEARVRRGETQYF
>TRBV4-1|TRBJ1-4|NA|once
TGCGCCAGCAGTGCGGGCCCTGCTAATGAAAAACTGTTTTTT
CASSAGPANEKLFF